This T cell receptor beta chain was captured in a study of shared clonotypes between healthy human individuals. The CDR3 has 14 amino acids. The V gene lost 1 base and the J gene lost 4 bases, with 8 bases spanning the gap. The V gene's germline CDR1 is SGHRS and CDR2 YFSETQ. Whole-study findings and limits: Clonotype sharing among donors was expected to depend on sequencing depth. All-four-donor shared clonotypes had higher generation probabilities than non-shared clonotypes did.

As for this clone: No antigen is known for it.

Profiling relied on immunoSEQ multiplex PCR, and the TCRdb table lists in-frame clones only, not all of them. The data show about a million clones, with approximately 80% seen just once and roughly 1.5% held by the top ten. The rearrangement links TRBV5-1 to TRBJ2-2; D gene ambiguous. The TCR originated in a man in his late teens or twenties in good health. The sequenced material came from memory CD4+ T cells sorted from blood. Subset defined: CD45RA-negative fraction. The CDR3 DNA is TGCGCCAGCAGCTTGTTGAGTAGCACCGGGGAGCTGTTTTTT. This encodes CASSLLSSTGELFF.